What follows are 23 T cell receptor beta chains derived from one specimen sequenced in a study of blood T cells in healthy people across ages. A sample-barcoded 5' primer and a J-beta primer mix were used in a second PCR of roughly 7 to 11 cycles. Each CDR3 protein is one row after TCRdb ran MiXCR on the 5' RACE reads. This table has around 870,000 distinct CDR3 sequences, around 30% appearing once. The sequencing sample was made of blood. These TCRs come from a woman older than 75 in good health.

In this sample, this clonotype turned up many times. V and J are TRBV7-8 and TRBJ2-7; tentatively, D is TRBD1 (6 bases). CDR3 length: 14 amino acids. Trimming took 5 bases from V and 2 from J, leaving 13 bases between them. Germline CDR1 and CDR2: SGHVS and FQNEAQ. CDR3 in amino acids: CASSPRDNAYEQYF. The CDR3 DNA sequence: TGTGCCAGCAGCCCCCGGGACAACGCCTACGAGCAGTACTTC.

The V and J genes are TRBV7-2 and TRBJ2-2, with 7 bases lining up with TRBD1. Looked up from germline, CDR1 is SGHTA and CDR2 is FQGNSA. CDR3 length: 16 amino acids. V shed 4 bases and J 0 bases; nucleotides not matched to a gene: 5. CDR3 region: CASSSRTGANTGELFF. The CDR3 nucleotides read TGTGCCAGCAGCTCACGGACAGGTGCGAACACCGGGGAGCTGTTTTTT. The whole variable domain, remainder taken from reference TRBV7-2 and TRBJ2-2, is GAGVSQSPSNKVTEKGKDVELRCDPISGHTALYWYRQSLGQGLEFLIYFQGNSAPDKSGLPSDRFSAERTGGSVSTLTIQRTQQEDSAVYLCASSSRTGANTGELFFGEGSRLTVL.

In this sample, this clonotype turned up a few times. The rearrangement uses TRBV4-2 and TRBJ1-1; D perhaps matches TRBD1 (5 bases). Germline V gene lookup returns CDR1 LGHNA and CDR2 YNFKEQ. The CDR3 is made up of 15 amino acids. V gave up 5 bases and J gave up 6 bases, with 19 bases separating them. The CDR3 DNA reads TGTGCCAGCAGCTACTCAACCCGGGGGGGGGCTGAAGCTTTCTTT. It encodes CASSYSTRGGAEAFF.

This clonotype has a count of ten or more. The chain couples TRBV5-5 to TRBJ2-7; D may be TRBD1 (6 bases). The CDR3 covers 15 residues. Trimming took off 2 bases at V and 2 bases at J, with 14 bases between the two ends. Germline V gives CDR1 SGHKS, CDR2 YYEKEE (reference sequence). CDR3 nucleotide sequence: TGTGCCAGCAGCTTCGGGCAGGGGAGTACCTACGAGCAGTACTTC. Translating it yields CASSFGQGSTYEQYF.

This clonotype occurred a few times. The chain's CDR3 is CASRYHQRAETQYF. The CDR3 DNA follows: TGTGCCAGCAGGTACCACCAAAGGGCAGAGACCCAGTACTTC. This rearrangement joins TRBV6-2 or TRBV6-3 to TRBJ2-5; D uncertain. Germline V CDR1 and CDR2: MNHEY, SVGEGT. The CDR3 consists of 14 residues. Trimming cost V 6 bases and J 4 bases, with 15 bases left between them.

With regard to this clonotype: A much larger clone is a single base away; this may be a read error. The chain employs TRBV7-2 and TRBJ2-1; D is unclear. Germline V gene lookup returns CDR1 SGHTA and CDR2 FQGNSA. The CDR3 has 15 amino acids. This CDR3 is CASSNSASSHNEQFF. In DNA form, the CDR3 reads TGTGCCAGCAGCAACAGCGCGAGCTCCCACAATGAGCAGTTCTTC.

The chain links TRBV6-2 or TRBV6-3 to TRBJ2-2; D not resolved. In germline, CDR1 is MNHEY, CDR2 SVGEGT. The CDR3 contains 12 residues. V was clipped by 8 bases and J by 6 bases, with 10 bases between them. The CDR3 is CASRTPAGELFF. The CDR3 DNA is TGTGCCAGCCGGACGCCGGCCGGGGAGCTGTTTTTT.

This clonotype was seen a few times. The genes are TRBV6-5 and TRBJ1-4, with TRBD1 matching 10 bases. This CDR3 region has 14 residues. Germline CDR1 reads MNHEY; CDR2 reads SVGAGI. Trimming removed 4 bases from V and 6 bases from J; junction bases left unmatched: 2. CDR3 bases: TGTGCCAGCAGTTCAGACAGGGGGCATGAAAAACTGTTTTTT. Translating gives CASSSDRGHEKLFF.

This chain joins TRBV7-9 and TRBJ1-2, with 7 nucleotides matching TRBD1. This CDR3 is 17 amino acids long. Germline V gene sequence: CDR1 SEHNR, CDR2 FQNEAQ (reference sequence). V was pared by 10 bases and J by 0 bases, with 17 bases of the junction left unmatched. As DNA, the CDR3 is TGTGCCATCAGTGACCCCGCGCGGGGACAGCCTAACTATGGCTACACCTTC. This sequence encodes CAISDPARGQPNYGYTF.

This clonotype was seen repeatedly, ten times or more. The chain joins TRBV15 to TRBJ2-5; D may be TRBD1 (7 bases). Looked up from germline, CDR1 is LNHNV and CDR2 is YYDKDF (reference sequence). V lost 0 bases to trimming and J lost 7 bases, with 12 bases between them. CDR3 size: 14 residues. The CDR3 sequence is CATSRDRQGGTQYF. CDR3 sequence (DNA): TGTGCCACCAGCAGAGATAGGCAGGGGGGGACCCAGTACTTC.

This chain joins TRBV7-2 and TRBJ2-7; a possible D gene is TRBD2 (6 bases). This CDR3 is 12 amino acids long. Trimming left V 9 bases short and J 1 base short, with 10 bases between. CDR1 is SGHTA, CDR2 FQGNSA, per germline. In DNA, the CDR3 is TGTGCCAGTGAGCGGGCATCCTACGAGCAGTACTTC. Translating it yields CASERASYEQYF.

The V gene is TRBV4-2, the J gene TRBJ2-2; possibly TRBD1 or TRBD2 for D (5 bases each). Trimming left V 1 base short and J 3 bases short, with 15 bases between. The length of the CDR3 is 17 residues. Per the germline V gene, CDR1 is LGHNA and CDR2 is YNFKEQ. This CDR3 is CASSQGAQGADTGELFF. The CDR3 DNA is TGTGCCAGCAGCCAAGGGGCGCAGGGAGCTGACACCGGGGAGCTGTTTTTT.

This clonotype was found many times. For the CDR3, the DNA is TGCGCCAGCAGCGCTCGGACAGCTACTAATGAAAAACTGTTTTTT. The encoded protein is CASSARTATNEKLFF. The chain uses TRBV5-1 and TRBJ1-4; possible D gene TRBD1, 6 bases. CDR3 length: 15 amino acids. Germline CDR1 reads SGHRS; CDR2 reads YFSETQ. V gave up 4 bases and J gave up 2 bases, with 12 bases separating them. Looking up the rest from reference TRBV5-1 and TRBJ1-4 gives the full variable domain: KAGVTQTPRYLIKTRGQQVTLSCSPISGHRSVSWYQQTPGQGLQFLFEYFSETQRNKGNFPGRFSGRQFSNSRSEMNVSTLELGDSALYLCASSARTATNEKLFFGSGTQLSVL.

This clonotype appeared many times. The genes are TRBV7-9 and TRBJ2-5; 7 bases are a match to TRBD1. The V gene's germline CDR1 is SEHNR and CDR2 FQNEAQ (reference sequence). The trim removed 7 bases at V and 5 bases at J, leaving 7 bases unmatched. The CDR3 has 13 amino acids. CDR3 sequence reads: CASNQGVVETQYF. CDR3 nucleotide sequence: TGTGCCAGCAATCAGGGGGTAGTGGAGACCCAGTACTTC.

This clonotype was observed a handful of times. A much more abundant neighbour one base away suggests this may be a read error. The rearrangement uses TRBV6-2 or TRBV6-3 and TRBJ2-1, with D tentatively TRBD2 (6 bases). Germline CDR1 MNHEY, CDR2 SVGEGT. Deletions cut 4 bases from V and 9 bases from J, with 16 bases between. This CDR3 comprises 14 residues. The CDR3: CASSCRHDGGEQFF. The CDR3 DNA reads as TGTGCCAGCAGTTGTCGCCATGACGGGGGTGAGCAGTTCTTC.

The chain joins TRBV3-1 to TRBJ2-3; 9 positions agree with TRBD2. This CDR3 contains 13 residues. J was trimmed by 8 bases and V by 7 bases; bases with no gene match: 7. Germline V gives CDR1 LGHDT, CDR2 YNNKEL (reference sequence). The CDR3 loop is CASNLAGSGTQYF. The CDR3 DNA follows: TGTGCCAGCAACCTAGCGGGATCGGGTACGCAGTATTTT.

This clonotype showed up just a few times. V is TRBV12-3 or TRBV12-4 and J is TRBJ1-1, with 8 nucleotides matching TRBD1. Trimming at V came to 7 bases and at J to 7 bases, leaving 8 bases not matched to a gene. CDR3 length: 13 residues. CDR3 protein: CASTVTGADEAFF. The CDR3 nucleotides read TGTGCCAGCACCGTGACAGGGGCGGATGAAGCTTTCTTT.

The chain uses TRBV6-2 or TRBV6-3 and TRBJ2-2; 9 bases match TRBD1. Germline CDR1 is MNHEY and CDR2 is SVGEGT. CDR3 length: 17 residues. The V and J ends lost 1 base and 2 bases, in that order; junction bases with no gene match: 5. CDR3 coding DNA: TGTGCCAGCAGTTACTTCGGGACAGGGATAAACACCGGGGAGCTGTTTTTT. This gives the protein CASSYFGTGINTGELFF.

J is TRBJ1-1 and V is TRBV20-1; D unresolved. The CDR3 covers 14 residues. The germline V and J ends were trimmed by 4 bases and 0 bases, with 12 bases remaining between them. Per germline, CDR1 DFQATT and CDR2 SNEGSKA (reference sequence). The CDR3 DNA reads as TGCAGTGCTAAGGACCGGGATTTGAACACTGAAGCTTTCTTT. Its protein is CSAKDRDLNTEAFF.

With respect to this clonotype: This sequence may be a read error, since a much larger clone differs from it by one base. The CDR3 spells CASNSWGGTDTQYF. DNA for the CDR3: TGTGCCAGCAATAGCTGGGGGGGCACAGATACGCAGTATTTT. The chain is built from TRBV2 and TRBJ2-3; possible D gene TRBD2, 6 bases. The V end lost 7 bases, the J end lost 1 base, and 12 bases lay between the germline ends. CDR1 is SNHLY, CDR2 FYNNEI, per germline. This CDR3 contains 14 residues.

This clonotype was seen at least ten times. V is TRBV7-2 and J is TRBJ2-6; 12 positions agree with TRBD1. From germline, CDR1 is SGHTA and CDR2 FQGNSA. The CDR3 is 19 residues long. V dropped 4 bases and J dropped 3; count of bases not matched to a gene: 10. The CDR3 region has the DNA TGTGCCAGCAGCTACCCGTCCGGGACAGGGGGCGATGGGGCCAACGTCCTGACTTTC. Amino acid sequence: CASSYPSGTGGDGANVLTF.

This clonotype has only a few counts. The chain links TRBV19 to TRBJ2-3, with a tentative D call TRBD2 (6 bases). Germline values: CDR1 LNHDA, CDR2 SQIVND (reference sequence). V was pared by 6 bases and J by 6 bases, with 19 bases between. This CDR3 is 15 amino acids long. The CDR3 bases are TGTGCCAGTAGGGATAGTGGGGGGACGATCGATACGCAGTATTTT. Its translation is CASRDSGGTIDTQYF.

This clonotype appeared many times. V and J are TRBV12-3 or TRBV12-4 and TRBJ1-2; possible D gene TRBD1, 5 bases. Trimming stripped 5 bases from V and 4 bases from J, with 14 bases between. The CDR3 has 14 amino acids. The CDR3 sequence: CASSPPGAGYGYTF. CDR3 nucleotide sequence: TGTGCCAGCAGTCCCCCTGGGGCCGGCTATGGCTACACCTTC.